Listed here are 21 T cell receptor beta chains from one sample, sequenced in a study of T-cell memory formation after mild COVID-19. TCRdb passed the 5' RACE reads through MiXCR, listing each CDR3 protein once. The sample consists of around 470,000 distinct CDR3 sequences, over 15% of them appearing once. Material for sequencing was PBMCs or a T cell subset sorted from them (not recorded which). The receptors were gathered from an adult woman who had mild COVID-19 (a few samples of this study predate the infection). Cell type and time point are not known.

This clonotype has a count of ten or more. The chain employs TRBV7-2 and TRBJ2-3; 14 positions agree with TRBD2. CDR1 and CDR2 (germline): SGHTA, FQGNSA. V was pared by 4 bases and J by 2 bases, with 14 bases of the junction left unmatched. CDR3 length: 20 residues. CDR3 coding DNA: TGTGCCAGCAGCTCCAAAATCCAACGGACTAGCGGGGGGTCCACAGATACGCAGTATTTT. Its protein product is CASSSKIQRTSGGSTDTQYF.

This clonotype was detected a few times. The gene calls are TRBV18 and TRBJ1-2; D may be TRBD1 (6 bases). The germline V gene encodes CDR1 KGHSH and CDR2 LQKENI. V lost 3 bases and J lost 1, with 18 bases in between. CDR3 length: 17 amino acids. CDR3 protein: CASSPGWQGLSNYGYTF. In DNA, the CDR3 is TGTGCCAGCTCACCCGGCTGGCAGGGGTTGAGTAACTATGGCTACACCTTC.

This clonotype has only a few counts. The rearrangement links TRBV5-1 to TRBJ1-1, with a tentative D call TRBD1 (6 bases). Germline CDR1 reads SGHRS; CDR2 reads YFSETQ. The germline V and J ends were trimmed by 0 bases and 1 base, with 10 bases remaining between them. The CDR3 runs to 15 residues. The CDR3 DNA reads TGCGCCAGCAGCTTGGGTGGGGGGGCGAACACTGAAGCTTTCTTT. Residues: CASSLGGGANTEAFF. The full variable domain, with the rest looked up from reference TRBV5-1 and TRBJ1-1, is KAGVTQTPRYLIKTRGQQVTLSCSPISGHRSVSWYQQTPGQGLQFLFEYFSETQRNKGNFPGRFSGRQFSNSRSEMNVSTLELGDSALYLCASSLGGGANTEAFFGQGTRLTVV.

The chain is built from TRBV12-3 or TRBV12-4 and TRBJ2-7; 8 bases match TRBD2. The CDR3 extends over 16 amino acids. Unmatched junction bases numbered 10, after V lost 4 bases and J lost 2 bases. CDR3 bases: TGTGCCAGCAGTTCGAGTTCTAGCGGGCACCCCTACGAGCAGTACTTC. Translation gives CASSSSSSGHPYEQYF.

In this sample, this clonotype turned up many times. The junction departs from germline at one end; a sequencing error may be responsible. The rearrangement links TRBV7-3 to TRBJ2-2; D is undetermined. This CDR3 spans 13 amino acids. The germline CDR1 and CDR2 sequences are SGHTA and FQGTGA. CDR3 sequence reads: CASSQGGTGELFF. The CDR3 DNA follows: TGCGCCAGCAGCCAAGGTGGGACCGGGGAGCTGTTTTTT.

The rearrangement links TRBV7-9 to TRBJ2-7; 9 bases agree with TRBD1. CDR1 SEHNR and CDR2 FQNEAQ come from the germline V gene (reference sequence). V lost 3 bases to trimming and J lost 2 bases; unmatched junction nucleotides: 5. The CDR3 has 15 residues. The CDR3 DNA sequence: TGTGCCAGCAGCTTTACAGGGGGCCTTACCTACGAGCAGTACTTC. Translating it yields CASSFTGGLTYEQYF.

V gene TRBV2 combines with J gene TRBJ2-2; D is possibly TRBD2 (5 bases). Trimming stripped 7 bases from V and 4 bases from J, with 16 bases between. Germline V gene sequence: CDR1 SNHLY, CDR2 FYNNEI. The CDR3 totals 15 residues. CDR3 loop: CASNNERTGTGELFF. The CDR3 bases are TGTGCCAGCAATAACGAGCGGACGGGCACCGGGGAGCTGTTTTTT.

The V call is TRBV3-1, the J call TRBJ2-3, with D maybe TRBD2 (6 bases). The CDR3 sequence is 15 residues long. The V and J ends lost 4 bases and 0 bases respectively, with 11 bases between them. Germline V lookup: CDR1 LGHDT, CDR2 YNNKEL (reference sequence). The CDR3 region is CASSRGSGSTDTQYF. The CDR3 DNA reads TGTGCCAGCAGCCGGGGTAGCGGTAGCACAGATACGCAGTATTTT.

The chain joins TRBV7-8 to TRBJ2-3, with D hard to call. There are 13 residues in the CDR3. Trimming cost V 1 base and J 6 bases, with 8 bases left between them. Germline-derived CDR1 and CDR2 are SGHVS and FQNEAQ. The CDR3: CASSLDASDTQYF. CDR3 nucleotides: TGTGCCAGCAGCTTAGATGCGTCGGATACGCAGTATTTT. Looking up the rest from reference TRBV7-8 and TRBJ2-3 gives the full variable domain: GAGVSQSPRYKVAKRGQDVALRCDPISGHVSLFWYQQALGQGPEFLTYFQNEAQLDKSGLPSDRFFAERPEGSVSTLKIQRTQQEDSAVYLCASSLDASDTQYFGPGTRLTVL.

The rearrangement links TRBV18 to TRBJ2-2; D is unclear. The CDR3 totals 14 residues. Looked up from germline, CDR1 is KGHSH and CDR2 is LQKENI. V was pared by 0 bases and J by 5 bases, with 7 bases between. CDR3 in amino acids: CASSPPTWTGELFF. CDR3 nucleotides: TGTGCCAGCTCACCACCCACATGGACCGGGGAGCTGTTTTTT.

The CDR3 region has the DNA TGTGCCAGCAGTCCGACGGATGTTTATGGCTACACCTTC. The encoded protein is CASSPTDVYGYTF. This chain connects TRBV6-1 to TRBJ1-2; D remains unclear. This CDR3 has 13 residues. The germline V gene has CDR1 MNHNS and CDR2 SASEGT. V was shortened by 5 bases and J by 5 bases, with 12 bases between the two germline ends.

This clonotype was detected only a few times. The chain is built from TRBV3-1 and TRBJ2-3; possible D gene TRBD2, 6 bases. Germline V CDR1 and CDR2: LGHDT, YNNKEL (reference sequence). There are 15 residues in the CDR3. V lost 0 bases, J lost 1 base, and 8 bases lay in between. The DNA of the CDR3 is TGTGCCAGCAGCCAAGATAGCGGCCGCACAGATACGCAGTATTTT. Translating gives CASSQDSGRTDTQYF.

This clonotype was detected only a few times. The chain employs TRBV2 and TRBJ1-2; 8 bases match TRBD1. CDR3 length: 16 residues. Germline CDR1 and CDR2: SNHLY and FYNNEI. V dropped 7 bases and J dropped 4; count of bases not matched to a gene: 14. This CDR3 is CASTEGGRGRFYGYTF. Here the CDR3 DNA reads TGTGCCAGCACCGAAGGGGGCAGGGGGCGGTTCTATGGCTACACCTTC.

In this sample, this clonotype turned up a few times. The CDR3 reads CSVAGDQQPGELFF. The DNA for the CDR3 is TGCAGCGTTGCCGGGGACCAGCAGCCCGGGGAGCTGTTTTTT. This chain connects TRBV29-1 to TRBJ2-2, with D perhaps matching TRBD1 or TRBD2 (5 bases each). The CDR3 length is 14 residues. Per the germline V gene, CDR1 is SQVTM and CDR2 is ANQGSEA. The V gene lost 4 bases and the J gene lost 6 bases, with 15 bases spanning the gap.

This clonotype was recorded a few times. CDR3 nucleotide sequence: TGCGCCAGCAGCCACAGTGGCACCGGGGAGCTGTTTTTT. Translated, it gives CASSHSGTGELFF. The rearrangement uses TRBV4-1 and TRBJ2-2; D is unclear. CDR1 is MGHRA and CDR2 is YSYEKL in the germline V gene. The V end was cut by 3 bases, the J end by 4 bases, with 6 bases between. This CDR3 comprises 13 residues.

V gene TRBV6-2 or TRBV6-3 combines with J gene TRBJ1-1, with TRBD1 matching 9 bases. CDR1 and CDR2 (germline): MNHEY, SVGEGT. V shed 7 bases and J 5 bases; nucleotides not matched to a gene: 8. This CDR3 contains 14 residues. The DNA for the CDR3 is TGTGCCAGCACCCCACAGGGGGCGCGAACTGAAGCTTTCTTT. This codes for CASTPQGARTEAFF.

The V and J genes are TRBV18 and TRBJ2-5; TRBD1 matches at 8 bases. The CDR3 spans 15 residues. The junction had 5 bases not matched to a gene; V was cut back by 3 bases and J by 2 bases. The germline V gene has CDR1 KGHSH and CDR2 LQKENI. The CDR3 is CASSPPWTGQETQYF. CDR3 DNA sequence: TGTGCCAGCTCACCCCCCTGGACAGGGCAAGAGACCCAGTACTTC.

The CDR3 coding sequence is TGTGCCTGGAGTGTTGACCTAGCGGGGGGTACGGATACGCAGTATTTT. It is translated as CAWSVDLAGGTDTQYF. The gene calls are TRBV30 and TRBJ2-3; TRBD2 aligns across 11 bases. CDR3 size: 16 residues. Trimming removed 0 bases from V and 6 bases from J; junction bases left unmatched: 8. Germline-derived CDR1 and CDR2 are GTSNPN and SVGIG (reference sequence). The full variable domain, with the rest looked up from reference TRBV30 and TRBJ2-3, is SQTIHQWPATLVQPVGSPLSLECTVEGTSNPNLYWYRQAAGRGLQLLFYSVGIGQISSEVPQNLSASRPQDRQFILSSKKLLLSDSGFYLCAWSVDLAGGTDTQYFGPGTRLTVL.

V and J are TRBV30 and TRBJ2-3; a possible D gene is TRBD2 (6 bases). The CDR3 has 13 amino acids. In germline, CDR1 is GTSNPN, CDR2 SVGIG (reference sequence). Here the CDR3 DNA reads TGTGCTGGGACGCGGGGTAGAACAGATACGCAGTATTTT. Its translation: CAGTRGRTDTQYF.

The V gene is TRBV7-9, the J gene TRBJ2-3; D is possibly TRBD1 or TRBD2 (5 bases each). CDR3 length: 13 amino acids. The germline V gene encodes CDR1 SEHNR and CDR2 FQNEAQ (reference sequence). Trimming pared 2 bases from V and 8 bases from J, leaving 11 bases between. The CDR3 protein is CASSLKARGTQYF. The CDR3 nucleotides read TGTGCCAGCAGCTTAAAGGCGAGGGGTACGCAGTATTTT.

V gene TRBV7-2 combines with J gene TRBJ2-5; possible D gene TRBD1, 7 bases. V was cut by 5 bases and J by 3 bases, with 13 bases left in between. Germline V CDR1 and CDR2: SGHTA, FQGNSA. The CDR3 consists of 14 residues. DNA of the CDR3: TGTGCCAGCAGCCCGGGGGACAGAAAAGAGACCCAGTACTTC. As protein: CASSPGDRKETQYF.